This TCR beta chain was observed in a study of T cell repertoires in cytomegalovirus infection. Study information: An indication of both CMV infection and matching HLA type came from public TCR beta signatures. Overall study findings and caveats: Accumulated public TCR beta family frequency recognized individuals carrying CMV together with the relevant HLA. CMV-specific HLA-C-restricted TCR beta clonotypes dominated the ex vivo response.

Germline values: CDR1 SGHTA, CDR2 FQGNSA. CDR3 size: 16 residues. After removal of 6 bases from V and 8 bases from J, the junction contained 17 bases not matched to a gene. TCRdb re-called the reads through MiXCR, storing one row per CDR3 protein. The table shows approximately 100,000 distinct CDR3 sequences, with roughly a quarter occurring only once. This clonotype occurred many times. The antigen is unknown. This rearrangement joins TRBV7-2 to TRBJ1-2; 8 bases align to TRBD1. The source material was CD8+ T cells from PBMCs. The TCR sequence derives from a human donor in good health (CMV status not recorded). Some clones in this sample may be carry-over from other donors' samples. Written as DNA, the CDR3 is TGTGCCAGCAGTCTCCTAAAGGGGCAGGGGGCGGGAGGCTACACCTTC. Its translation: CASSLLKGQGAGGYTF.